One and the same sample provided the 30 T cell receptor beta chains below, sequenced in a study of blood T cell repertoires in COVID-19. Sequencing used immunoSEQ multiplex PCR; TCRdb keeps in-frame clones, though not all of them. The profile shows roughly 170,000 clones, 70% to 80% of them singletons. Sequencing input: PBMCs or T cells enriched from blood (not recorded which). These receptors came from a woman aged 45-60 years who had recovered from COVID-19.

The CDR3 sequence is CASSHHANLAGFTGELFF. The CDR3, as DNA: TGCGCCAGCAGCCACCACGCGAATCTAGCGGGTTTCACCGGGGAGCTGTTTTTT. This chain joins TRBV4-3 and TRBJ2-2; TRBD2 matches at 8 bases. In germline, CDR1 is LGHNA, CDR2 YSLEER. CDR3 length: 18 amino acids. V gave up 3 bases and J gave up 4 bases; unmatched junction bases: 13.

In its sample, this clone was seen once. The rearrangement links TRBV6-1 to TRBJ1-2, with 7 bases identical to TRBD1. Germline lookup yields CDR1 MNHNS and CDR2 SASEGT. CDR3 length: 15 residues. Trimming at V came to 1 base and at J to 0 bases, leaving 2 bases not matched to a gene. The CDR3 DNA reads as TGTGCCAGCAGTGAAGTCACAGGGGCTAACTATGGCTACACCTTC. Amino acids: CASSEVTGANYGYTF.

This chain connects TRBV10-3 to TRBJ2-5; 11 bases map to TRBD2. Trimming cost V 6 bases and J 1 base; bases outside gene matches: 4. The germline CDR1 and CDR2 sequences are ENHRY and SYGVKD. This CDR3 spans 15 amino acids. CDR3: CAIRLGTSGQETQYF. CDR3 bases: TGTGCCATCAGATTAGGGACTAGCGGCCAAGAGACCCAGTACTTC.

There are a few counts of this clone. The chain uses TRBV2 and TRBJ2-3, with TRBD2 matching 7 bases. Germline trimming cut 4 bases from V and 1 base from J; bases unmatched to any gene: 5. The CDR3 has 15 residues. The V gene's germline CDR1 is SNHLY and CDR2 FYNNEI. The CDR3 loop reads CASSGAGEGTDTQYF. The CDR3 DNA sequence: TGTGCCAGCAGTGGGGCGGGAGAGGGCACAGATACGCAGTATTTT. Filled out from reference TRBV2 and TRBJ2-3, the complete variable domain reads EPEVTQTPSHQVTQMGQEVILRCVPISNHLYFYWYRQILGQKVEFLVSFYNNEISEKSEIFDDQFSVERPDGSNFTLKIRSTKLEDSAMYFCASSGAGEGTDTQYFGPGTRLTVL.

The J gene is TRBJ1-3, the V gene TRBV19, with D perhaps TRBD1 (6 bases). CDR1 is LNHDA and CDR2 is SQIVND in the germline V gene (reference sequence). The CDR3 is made up of 16 amino acids. V was trimmed by 5 bases and J by 0 bases, leaving 14 bases between them. The CDR3 sequence is CASSARQAVSGNTIYF. CDR3 coding DNA: TGTGCCAGTAGTGCCCGACAGGCCGTCTCTGGAAACACCATATATTTT.

The V gene is TRBV9, the J gene TRBJ2-1, with 7 bases fitting TRBD2. CDR1 and CDR2 from the germline V gene are SGDLS and YYNGEE. J lost 10 bases, V lost 0 bases, and 13 bases had no gene match. The CDR3 totals 16 residues. DNA of the CDR3: TGTGCCAGCAGCGTAGATCCTAGCGGTAAACTGGGGGAGCAGTTCTTC. Translating gives CASSVDPSGKLGEQFF.

This chain connects TRBV6-5 to TRBJ1-1; D remains unclear. Trimming cost V 10 bases and J 4 bases, with 22 bases left between them. The length of the CDR3 is 15 residues. Germline CDR1 and CDR2: MNHEY and SVGAGI. CDR3 protein: CATERPLAGGTEAFF. CDR3 coding DNA: TGTGCCACTGAAAGGCCCTTGGCGGGCGGCACTGAAGCTTTCTTT.

The chain uses TRBV5-1 and TRBJ2-3, with a tentative D call TRBD2 (5 bases). The CDR3 contains 15 residues. V lost 0 bases and J 4 bases, leaving 12 bases between the germline ends. Germline CDR1 and CDR2: SGHRS and YFSETQ. The CDR3 loop is CASSLGGLGADTQYF. The CDR3 DNA sequence: TGCGCCAGCAGCTTGGGAGGGTTGGGCGCAGATACGCAGTATTTT.

Only a few counts were recorded for this clone. This chain joins TRBV7-9 and TRBJ1-1; 8 nucleotides align to TRBD1. The V gene's germline CDR1 is SEHNR and CDR2 FQNEAQ (reference sequence). The trim removed 8 bases at V and 2 bases at J, leaving 10 bases unmatched. The CDR3 extends over 15 amino acids. Here the CDR3 DNA reads TGTGCCAGCGGGACATTCCAGGGGGCCAACACTGAAGCTTTCTTT. It is translated as CASGTFQGANTEAFF.

The chain has TRBV5-4 and TRBJ2-3; 7 nucleotides match TRBD2. The trim removed 5 bases at V and 11 bases at J, leaving 11 bases unmatched. Germline CDR1 and CDR2: SGHNT and YYREEE (reference sequence). The CDR3 length is 13 residues. The chain's CDR3 is CASRMSGTPGQYF. CDR3 nucleotide sequence: TGTGCCAGCAGGATGAGCGGGACTCCTGGGCAGTATTTT.

V is TRBV6-5 and J is TRBJ1-1; D is undetermined. V lost 8 bases, J lost 7 bases, and 14 bases lay in between. The germline CDR1 and CDR2 sequences are MNHEY and SVGAGI. The CDR3 consists of 12 residues. CDR3 residues: CASLTTSFEAFF. The CDR3 DNA is TGTGCCAGCTTGACAACAAGCTTTGAAGCTTTCTTT.

The V gene is TRBV11-3, the J gene TRBJ2-2, with 9 nucleotides matching TRBD1. Germline V gene sequence: CDR1 SGHNT, CDR2 YENEEA. The ends lost 5 bases at V and 4 bases at J; junction bases unmatched: 11. The length of the CDR3 is 17 residues. CDR3 sequence: CASSPRSGQGGTGELFF. CDR3 bases: TGTGCCAGCAGCCCCCGGTCGGGACAGGGAGGCACCGGGGAGCTGTTTTTT.

The rearrangement joins TRBV5-1 to TRBJ1-4, with 7 bases matching TRBD1. There are 16 residues in the CDR3. Per germline, CDR1 SGHRS and CDR2 YFSETQ. V lost 3 bases and J lost 2; bases outside the gene matches: 7. The CDR3 is CASSSGTVYTNEKLFF. The CDR3 coding sequence is TGCGCCAGCAGCTCCGGGACAGTATATACTAATGAAAAACTGTTTTTT.

The rearrangement joins TRBV6-2 or TRBV6-3 to TRBJ1-5; D uncertain. There are 15 residues in the CDR3. Trimming stripped 4 bases from V and 3 bases from J, with 13 bases between. CDR1 and CDR2 (germline): MNHEY, SVGEGT. The CDR3 DNA sequence: TGTGCCAGCAGTTTGGATCAGGTCCTCAATCAGCCCCAGCATTTT. Residues: CASSLDQVLNQPQHF.

A single count supports this clone. The chain employs TRBV6-2 or TRBV6-3 and TRBJ2-2; the D gene is possibly TRBD2 (5 bases). Looked up from germline, CDR1 is MNHEY and CDR2 is SVGEGT. This CDR3 is 14 amino acids long. V lost 2 bases and J 1 base, leaving 5 bases between the germline ends. CDR3 region: CASSYGGNTGELFF. The CDR3 coding sequence is TGTGCCAGCAGTTACGGAGGGAACACCGGGGAGCTGTTTTTT.

There are a few counts of this clone. V gene TRBV14 combines with J gene TRBJ2-7; D may be TRBD2 (6 bases). The V gene's germline CDR1 is SGHDN and CDR2 FVKESK. The germline V and J ends were trimmed by 2 bases and 3 bases, with 11 bases remaining between them. The CDR3 runs 14 residues. CDR3 amino acids: CASSQPGSYYEQYF. The CDR3 DNA sequence: TGTGCCAGCAGCCAACCCGGGAGTTACTACGAGCAGTACTTC.

This chain links TRBV30 with TRBJ2-7; 9 nucleotides align to TRBD1. J lost 5 bases, V lost 3 bases, and 5 bases had no gene match. The CDR3 totals 13 residues. Germline CDR1 and CDR2: GTSNPN and SVGIG (reference sequence). In nucleotides, the CDR3 is TGTGCCTGGAGAAGGGGGACAGGGCACGAGCAGTACTTC. This codes for CAWRRGTGHEQYF.

The rearrangement joins TRBV7-9 to TRBJ1-1; D may be TRBD1 (5 bases). The CDR3 covers 14 residues. Germline CDR1 SEHNR, CDR2 FQNEAQ (reference sequence). V lost 1 base and J lost 1, with 7 bases in between. CDR3 protein: CASSLGTPNTEAFF. The CDR3 DNA reads as TGTGCCAGCAGCTTAGGGACACCGAACACTGAAGCTTTCTTT.

This clone was seen a handful of times. As DNA, the CDR3 is TGTGCCAGCAGCCCCCCGGGACAATTATATGGCTACACCTTC. Its protein is CASSPPGQLYGYTF. The chain couples TRBV11-2 to TRBJ1-2, with a possible D match to TRBD1 (6 bases). Trimming stripped 5 bases from V and 5 bases from J, with 15 bases between. Germline V gene sequence: CDR1 SGHAT, CDR2 FQNNGV. The CDR3 runs to 14 residues.

The chain couples TRBV28 to TRBJ2-7, with a tentative D call TRBD2 (5 bases). The germline gives CDR1 MDHEN, CDR2 SYDVKM. This CDR3 is 14 amino acids long. V lost 5 bases and J 3 bases, leaving 14 bases between the germline ends. CDR3: CASSTPLVHYEQYF. The CDR3 DNA sequence: TGTGCCAGCAGTACCCCACTAGTTCACTACGAGCAGTACTTC.

CDR3 nucleotides: TGTGCCAGCAGAGGACAGTCCCAAGAGACCCAGTACTTC. Translating it yields CASRGQSQETQYF. The chain has TRBV12-3 or TRBV12-4 and TRBJ2-5; D is perhaps TRBD1 (6 bases). V was cut by 6 bases and J by 1 base, with 9 bases left in between. The CDR3 sequence is 13 residues long.

The chain recombines TRBV10-3 with TRBJ2-2; D is perhaps TRBD1 (6 bases). Looked up from germline, CDR1 is ENHRY and CDR2 is SYGVKD. This CDR3 is built from 15 residues. V lost 6 bases and J lost 5, with 16 bases in between. The CDR3 region has the DNA TGTGCCATCAGGCAACTAGGGGGAGAAACCGGGGAGCTGTTTTTT. This encodes CAIRQLGGETGELFF.

The V call is TRBV28, the J call TRBJ2-2; TRBD1 aligns across 10 bases. CDR1 is MDHEN and CDR2 is SYDVKM in the germline V gene. The CDR3 runs 15 residues. V lost 6 bases and J lost 5; bases outside the gene matches: 6. CDR3 protein: CASRGTDRGTGELFF. As DNA, the CDR3 is TGTGCCAGCAGGGGGACGGACAGGGGGACCGGGGAGCTGTTTTTT. Drawing the rest from reference TRBV28 and TRBJ2-2, the complete variable domain is DVKVTQSSRYLVKRTGEKVFLECVQDMDHENMFWYRQDPGLGLRLIYFSYDVKMKEKGDIPEGYSVSREKKERFSLILESASTNQTSMYLCASRGTDRGTGELFFGEGSRLTVL.

The V and J genes are TRBV7-2 and TRBJ1-5; D gene uncertain. Germline assignment: CDR1 SGHTA and CDR2 FQGNSA. The CDR3 is 13 amino acids. The V end was cut by 8 bases, the J end by 3 bases, with 11 bases between. Here the CDR3 DNA reads TGTGCCAGCGGCCCAGGCCTCAATCAGCCCCAGCATTTT. As protein: CASGPGLNQPQHF.

The table lists this clone with a few counts. The chain links TRBV9 to TRBJ2-2, with no clear D. Trimming cost V 2 bases and J 3 bases, with 8 bases left between them. Germline CDR1 is SGDLS and CDR2 is YYNGEE. This CDR3 region has 14 residues. The CDR3 DNA is TGTGCCAGCAGCGTTTTTGGAGACACCGGGGAGCTGTTTTTT. It translates to CASSVFGDTGELFF.

The V gene is TRBV3-1 (or the pseudogene TRBV3-2), the J gene TRBJ2-7, with D possibly matching TRBD2 (5 bases). Germline V gene sequence: CDR1 LGHDT, CDR2 YNNKEL (reference sequence). Trimming left V 7 bases short and J 0 bases short, with 13 bases between. The length of the CDR3 is 14 residues. CDR3 residues: CASTPRGFSYEQYF. The CDR3, as DNA: TGTGCCAGCACCCCCCGAGGGTTCTCCTACGAGCAGTACTTC.

This chain joins TRBV28 and TRBJ1-6; D is ambiguous. Germline V gives CDR1 MDHEN, CDR2 SYDVKM. V was shortened by 5 bases and J by 7 bases, with 15 bases between the two germline ends. The CDR3 loop spans 15 amino acids. DNA for the CDR3: TGTGCCAGCAGTGTGCGGACTGTTGTGAATTCACCCCTCCACTTT. Translation: CASSVRTVVNSPLHF.

V and J are TRBV28 and TRBJ1-2; no clear D. V was clipped by 5 bases and J by 5 bases, with 9 bases between them. The CDR3 has 12 amino acids. Per germline, CDR1 MDHEN and CDR2 SYDVKM. The CDR3: CASSSPGYGYTF. CDR3 nucleotides: TGTGCCAGCAGTAGCCCCGGGTATGGCTACACCTTC.

The chain is built from TRBV7-8 and TRBJ2-7; tentatively, D is TRBD2 (5 bases). The CDR3 length is 15 residues. From germline, CDR1 is SGHVS and CDR2 FQNEAQ. V lost 5 bases to trimming and J lost 7 bases, with 21 bases between them. The chain's CDR3 is CASSPEVGGRGEQYF. For the CDR3, the DNA is TGTGCCAGCAGCCCAGAGGTCGGCGGTCGGGGAGAGCAGTACTTC.

This sequence joins TRBV2 and TRBJ1-2; TRBD1 aligns across 10 bases. This CDR3 spans 14 amino acids. Germline V gene sequence: CDR1 SNHLY, CDR2 FYNNEI. Trimming cost V 6 bases and J 1 base; bases outside gene matches: 2. The CDR3 sequence: CASRTGGLNYGYTF. The CDR3 coding sequence is TGTGCCAGCAGGACAGGGGGCCTTAACTATGGCTACACCTTC.